The 23 T cell receptor beta chains below all came from one sample that was sequenced in a study of T cells in tuberculosis. The table came from immunoSEQ multiplex PCR; TCRdb's copy has only in-frame clones and leaves some out. Of 25,000 to 40,000 clones listed, around nine tenths are singletons. Time point specified: new active TB diagnosis, blood taken before or within 7 days of starting treatment. Source: PBMCs, taken at tuberculosis diagnosis. All receptors come from an adult with tuberculosis.

V is TRBV21-1 and J is TRBJ2-3; whether TRBD1, the table's D call, matches the DNA was not checked. TRBV21-1 is marked as a pseudogene. The CDR3 runs 16 residues. DNA of the CDR3: TGTGCCAGCTTAACCGACGGGACAGATAGCACAGATACGCAGTATTTT. Translation gives CASLTDGTDSTDTQYF.

The chain carries TRBV7-9 and TRBJ1-1; D is unresolved. CDR1 and CDR2 (germline): SEHNR, FQNEAQ (reference sequence). V lost 1 base to trimming and J lost 3 bases, with 15 bases between them. The length of the CDR3 is 16 residues. CDR3 loop: CASSLGAGNGDTEAFF. The CDR3 DNA reads TGTGCCAGCAGCTTAGGGGCGGGAAATGGGGACACTGAAGCTTTCTTT.

This sequence joins TRBV19 and TRBJ1-5; a possible D gene is TRBD1 (6 bases). V was trimmed by 5 bases and J by 1 base, leaving 9 bases between them. From germline, CDR1 is LNHDA and CDR2 SQIVND (reference sequence). This CDR3 has 14 amino acids. CDR3 sequence reads: CASSFRGSNQPQHF. CDR3 coding DNA: TGTGCCAGTAGTTTCAGGGGAAGCAATCAGCCCCAGCATTTT.

The gene calls are TRBV4-3 and TRBJ2-3, with a tentative D call TRBD2 (6 bases). Trimming stripped 1 base from V and 2 bases from J, with 10 bases between. The CDR3 length is 15 residues. Germline CDR1 and CDR2: LGHNA and YSLEER. This CDR3 reads CASSQGGTFTDTQYF. CDR3 in DNA: TGCGCCAGCAGCCAAGGAGGGACTTTCACAGATACGCAGTATTTT.

The gene calls are TRBV7-2 and TRBJ2-1; 9 bases match TRBD2. V was clipped by 1 base and J by 4 bases; unmatched bases: 2. Germline CDR1 is SGHTA and CDR2 is FQGNSA. The CDR3 has 15 residues. CDR3 DNA: TGTGCCAGCAGCTTAGGGCTAGCGGGGTACAATGAGCAGTTCTTC. It yields the protein CASSLGLAGYNEQFF.

This clone showed up just a few times. The chain carries TRBV28 and TRBJ1-5, with a possible D match to TRBD1 (5 bases). V was clipped by 3 bases and J by 7 bases, with 16 bases between them. Germline V gives CDR1 MDHEN, CDR2 SYDVKM. The CDR3 loop spans 15 amino acids. The CDR3 loop is CASSLRASRGQPQHF. CDR3 nucleotide sequence: TGTGCCAGCAGTTTGAGGGCCAGCCGGGGGCAGCCCCAGCATTTT.

The chain joins TRBV4-1 to TRBJ2-4; TRBD1 matches at 10 bases. The junction had 2 bases not matched to a gene; V was cut back by 1 base and J by 2 bases. The CDR3 totals 16 residues. Looked up from germline, CDR1 is MGHRA and CDR2 is YSYEKL. The CDR3, as DNA: TGCGCCAGCAGCCAAGGACAGGGGGCTTCCAAAAACATTCAGTACTTC. This codes for CASSQGQGASKNIQYF.

With regard to this clone: Different DNA sequences within this sample yield the same CDR3. DNA for the CDR3: TGTGCCAGCAGCGGAGGACAGGGGGACACTGAAGCTTTCTTT. This codes for CASSGGQGDTEAFF. This chain connects TRBV5-6 to TRBJ1-1; TRBD1 matches at 10 bases. Per germline, CDR1 SGHDT and CDR2 YYEEEE. The CDR3 contains 14 residues. J gave up 3 bases and V 4 bases, and 3 bases lay outside the gene matches.

This clone was observed a handful of times. The CDR3 loop reads CASSRAGQGVSPLHF. In DNA form, the CDR3 reads TGCGCCAGCAGCCGCGCGGGACAGGGGGTTTCACCCCTCCACTTT. V is TRBV5-1 and J is TRBJ1-6; 11 bases agree with TRBD1. CDR1 is SGHRS, CDR2 YFSETQ, per germline. This CDR3 is 15 amino acids long. J lost 9 bases, V lost 4 bases, and 6 bases had no gene match.

The chain couples TRBV12-5 to TRBJ1-2; D not resolved. The CDR3 has 14 amino acids. The germline V and J ends were trimmed by 3 bases and 5 bases, with 13 bases remaining between them. Germline V CDR1 and CDR2: LGHNT, FRNRAP. The CDR3 DNA reads as TGTGCTAGTGGTTTTAGTCAAAGCCGGTATGGCTACACCTTC. Protein product: CASGFSQSRYGYTF.

The rearrangement links TRBV6-5 to TRBJ2-7; possibly TRBD1 for D (5 bases). The CDR3 runs to 15 residues. In germline, CDR1 is MNHEY, CDR2 SVGAGI. The V and J ends lost 1 base and 0 bases respectively, with 10 bases between them. CDR3 sequence (DNA): TGTGCCAGCAGTTACTTCAGACAGTCCTCCTACGAGCAGTACTTC. Its translation: CASSYFRQSSYEQYF.

This chain joins TRBV5-8 and TRBJ2-2; TRBD2 matches at 11 bases. The CDR3 runs to 17 residues. Germline assignment: CDR1 SGHTS and CDR2 YDEGEE. J was trimmed by 3 bases and V by 2 bases; bases with no gene match: 6. The CDR3: CASSFLAGGLDTGELFF. CDR3 DNA: TGTGCCAGCAGCTTCCTAGCGGGAGGATTGGACACCGGGGAGCTGTTTTTT.

The V call is TRBV10-2, the J call TRBJ1-3; 7 nucleotides match TRBD1. The CDR3 covers 15 residues. The trim removed 0 bases at V and 4 bases at J, leaving 3 bases unmatched. Germline CDR1 reads WSHSY; CDR2 reads SAAADI. The CDR3 DNA sequence: TGCGCCAGCAGTGAGTCGCTGGGACAGGGAAACACCATATATTTT. It is translated as CASSESLGQGNTIYF.

This clone was recorded once. This chain connects TRBV2 to TRBJ1-4; D unclear. The germline V gene encodes CDR1 SNHLY and CDR2 FYNNEI. Deletions cut 1 base from V and 7 bases from J, with 13 bases between. This CDR3 spans 15 amino acids. The CDR3 nucleotides read TGTGCCAGCAGTGAAGGGCAACAGTCATCTGAAAAACTGTTTTTT. Amino acid sequence: CASSEGQQSSEKLFF.

The rearrangement joins TRBV10-2 to TRBJ1-3; D not resolved. The germline V and J ends were trimmed by 0 bases and 3 bases, with 12 bases remaining between them. The CDR3 runs 16 residues. Germline loops: CDR1 WSHSY, CDR2 SAAADI. The CDR3 region has the DNA TGCGCCAGCAGTGAGTCGTTCGGTGTCGATGGAAACACCATATATTTT. It yields the protein CASSESFGVDGNTIYF.

The chain joins TRBV28 to TRBJ2-3; perhaps TRBD2 as D (6 bases). The V and J ends lost 6 bases and 4 bases respectively, with 17 bases between them. The CDR3 runs to 15 residues. Germline V gene sequence: CDR1 MDHEN, CDR2 SYDVKM. Written as DNA, the CDR3 is TGTGCCAGCAGGGTTGCCCGGCGGGGAGCAGATACGCAGTATTTT. This sequence encodes CASRVARRGADTQYF. The variable domain in full, completed from reference TRBV28 and TRBJ2-3, reads DVKVTQSSRYLVKRTGEKVFLECVQDMDHENMFWYRQDPGLGLRLIYFSYDVKMKEKGDIPEGYSVSREKKERFSLILESASTNQTSMYLCASRVARRGADTQYFGPGTRLTVL.

The chain links TRBV4-1 to TRBJ1-3, with D perhaps TRBD1 (6 bases). The ends were cut back, 3 bases at V and 6 bases at J, with 24 bases in the middle. This CDR3 region has 18 residues. Germline V gene data show CDR1 as MGHRA and CDR2 as YSYEKL. CDR3 loop: CASSHQSPGHLLENTIYF. The CDR3 DNA is TGCGCCAGCAGCCATCAATCCCCGGGACACCTCTTGGAAAACACCATATATTTT.

The chain links TRBV6-5 to TRBJ1-2; D call uncertain. Germline V gene lookup returns CDR1 MNHEY and CDR2 SVGAGI. The CDR3 is 16 amino acids. The germline V and J ends were trimmed by 0 bases and 0 bases, with 11 bases remaining between them. In DNA, the CDR3 is TGTGCCAGCAGTTACTCTCGAGGATTCTCTAACTATGGCTACACCTTC. Its protein is CASSYSRGFSNYGYTF.

The V call is TRBV6-5, the J call TRBJ2-2; D remains ambiguous. Germline assignment: CDR1 MNHEY and CDR2 SVGAGI. V was pared by 6 bases and J by 5 bases, with 7 bases between. The CDR3 is 12 amino acids. The CDR3 spells CASSIRTGELFF. The CDR3 nucleotides read TGTGCCAGCAGCATTAGAACCGGGGAGCTGTTTTTT.

The rearrangement links TRBV7-2 to TRBJ1-2, with a tentative D call TRBD1 (6 bases). Germline CDR1 reads SGHTA; CDR2 reads FQGNSA. Between the trimmed V and J ends, which lost 5 bases and 5 bases, there was a span of 15 bases. The CDR3 loop spans 14 amino acids. The CDR3 reads CASSPRQDVYGYTF. CDR3 in DNA: TGTGCCAGCAGCCCCCGACAGGATGTGTATGGCTACACCTTC.

V usage is TRBV30 and J usage is TRBJ2-2; maybe TRBD2 (5 bases). This CDR3 is 14 amino acids long. V was cut by 3 bases and J by 3 bases, with 11 bases left in between. Germline V gene sequence: CDR1 GTSNPN, CDR2 SVGIG (reference sequence). The CDR3 spells CAWSPGKHTGELFF. The CDR3 DNA is TGTGCCTGGAGCCCGGGGAAACACACCGGGGAGCTGTTTTTT.

V is TRBV19 and J is TRBJ1-5, with D perhaps matching TRBD1 (6 bases). Trimming shortened V by 5 bases and J by 9 bases, and 17 bases separated the two germline ends. Germline-derived CDR1 and CDR2 are LNHDA and SQIVND (reference sequence). The CDR3 extends over 14 amino acids. The CDR3 region has the DNA TGTGCCAGTAGTCCTAACAGGGATATTGGGCCCCAGCATTTT. Protein sequence: CASSPNRDIGPQHF. Using reference TRBV19 and TRBJ1-5 for the parts outside the CDR3, the full variable domain is DGGITQSPKYLFRKEGQNVTLSCEQNLNHDAMYWYRQDPGQGLRLIYYSQIVNDFQKGDIAEGYSVSREKKESFPLTVTSAQKNPTAFYLCASSPNRDIGPQHFGDGTRLSIL.

The chain couples TRBV11-2 to TRBJ2-2, with 9 nucleotides matching TRBD2. Germline CDR1 SGHAT, CDR2 FQNNGV. The CDR3 is made up of 18 amino acids. The trim removed 7 bases at V and 4 bases at J, leaving 16 bases unmatched. The CDR3: CASTTFRTSASGTGELFF. The CDR3 bases are TGTGCCAGCACCACATTCAGGACTAGCGCTAGTGGCACCGGGGAGCTGTTTTTT.